This passage covers 21 T cell receptor beta chains from one sample sequenced in a study of shared clonotypes between healthy human individuals. Assay used: immunoSEQ multiplex PCR; TCRdb lists only in-frame clones, some missing. The table includes approximately 2.1 million clones, 93% detected once. The sequenced sample was naive CD4+ T cells from PBMCs. Subset: CD45RA+ positively selected. These receptors were taken from a man between 18 and 35 years old in good health. Some clones in this sample may be carry-over from other donors' samples.

The chain recombines TRBV4-2 with TRBJ2-1, with D uncertain. V lost 0 bases to trimming and J lost 5 bases, with 8 bases between them. The CDR3 is 14 amino acids. Germline CDR1 is LGHNA and CDR2 is YNFKEQ. CDR3 amino acids: CASSQDWGHNEQFF. The CDR3 DNA follows: TGTGCCAGCAGCCAAGACTGGGGTCACAATGAGCAGTTCTTC.

This chain connects TRBV7-2 to TRBJ2-1, with 10 bases aligning to TRBD2. CDR1 is SGHTA, CDR2 FQGNSA, per germline. The junction had 4 bases not matched to a gene; V was cut back by 0 bases and J by 8 bases. The CDR3 has 15 residues. The CDR3 nucleotides read TGTGCCAGCAGCTTAGCGGCTAGCGGGAGCGATGAGCAGTTCTTC. It is translated as CASSLAASGSDEQFF.

The table lists this clone with a count of one. The J gene is TRBJ2-7, the V gene TRBV6-5; TRBD1 or TRBD2 may be the D gene (5 bases each). The CDR3 has 12 amino acids. Trimming shortened V by 5 bases and J by 7 bases, and 12 bases separated the two germline ends. Germline CDR1 is MNHEY and CDR2 is SVGAGI. CDR3 protein: CASSPGTGEQYF. CDR3 DNA sequence: TGTGCCAGCAGTCCAGGGACGGGAGAGCAGTACTTC.

The genes are TRBV15 and TRBJ1-2; no clear D. Germline CDR1 is LNHNV and CDR2 is YYDKDF (reference sequence). The CDR3 totals 13 residues. V lost 1 base to trimming and J lost 4 bases, with 7 bases between them. CDR3 sequence reads: CATSRGAPYGYTF. In nucleotides, the CDR3 is TGTGCCACCAGCAGAGGGGCGCCCTATGGCTACACCTTC. The complete variable domain, with remaining parts taken from reference TRBV15 and TRBJ1-2, reads DAMVIQNPRYQVTQFGKPVTLSCSQTLNHNVMYWYQQKSSQAPKLLFHYYDKDFNNEADTPDNFQSRRPNTSFCFLDIRSPGLGDTAMYLCATSRGAPYGYTFGSGTRLTVV.

The V gene is TRBV18, the J gene TRBJ2-5, with a weak D call TRBD1 (6 bases). CDR1 and CDR2 (germline): KGHSH, LQKENI. CDR3 length: 15 residues. V dropped 5 bases and J dropped 5 bases, with 18 bases sitting between them. The DNA for the CDR3 is TGTGCCAGCTCATACCGGGACACCGTCCGGGAGACCCAGTACTTC. Residues: CASSYRDTVRETQYF.

The V gene is TRBV19, the J gene TRBJ1-1; D might be TRBD1 (5 bases). Trimming cost V 8 bases and J 5 bases, with 18 bases left between them. This CDR3 is built from 14 residues. The germline V gene encodes CDR1 LNHDA and CDR2 SQIVND (reference sequence). The CDR3 coding sequence is TGTGCCAGTCAACAGCGGGGGGTCGGTACTGAAGCTTTCTTT. Residues: CASQQRGVGTEAFF.

The chain uses TRBV28 and TRBJ1-5, with 9 bases aligning to TRBD1. This CDR3 spans 16 amino acids. V lost 5 bases and J lost 0; bases outside the gene matches: 5. Germline-derived CDR1 and CDR2 are MDHEN and SYDVKM. The CDR3: CASSKDRGYSNQPQHF. The CDR3 coding sequence is TGTGCCAGCAGTAAGGACAGGGGATATAGCAATCAGCCCCAGCATTTT.

The chain is built from TRBV11-2 and TRBJ2-3; TRBD2 matches at 9 bases. V lost 2 bases and J lost 6; bases outside the gene matches: 18. Germline V gene data show CDR1 as SGHAT and CDR2 as FQNNGV. This CDR3 has 19 residues. CDR3 bases: TGTGCCAGCAGCTTACGGCGCGCAGGGGCGGGAGGGCCGGTGGATACGCAGTATTTT. Its translation is CASSLRRAGAGGPVDTQYF.

This clone occurred once. J is TRBJ2-7 and V is TRBV29-1; D call uncertain. CDR1 and CDR2 from the germline V gene are SQVTM and ANQGSEA. V lost 6 bases and J lost 3, with 12 bases in between. The CDR3 is made up of 12 amino acids. The CDR3 DNA follows: TGCAGCGTAGGAAACGGCCTCTACGAGCAGTACTTC. It translates to CSVGNGLYEQYF.

J is TRBJ2-7 and V is TRBV5-1, with a possible D match to TRBD1 (6 bases). The V end was cut by 3 bases, the J end by 3 bases, with 13 bases between. The germline V gene encodes CDR1 SGHRS and CDR2 YFSETQ. This CDR3 contains 14 residues. CDR3 in amino acids: CASSSLTGVYEQYF. The CDR3 DNA follows: TGCGCCAGCAGCTCACTGACAGGAGTCTACGAGCAGTACTTC.

The chain joins TRBV6-1 to TRBJ2-4; D ambiguous. V dropped 2 bases and J dropped 0 bases, with 20 bases sitting between them. The CDR3 contains 19 residues. Germline-derived CDR1 and CDR2 are MNHNS and SASEGT. This chain's CDR3 is CASSERLAGEPLAKNIQYF. The CDR3 DNA sequence: TGTGCCAGCAGTGAACGTCTGGCAGGAGAGCCGCTAGCCAAAAACATTCAGTACTTC.

The chain employs TRBV28 and TRBJ2-1; no clear D. The germline gives CDR1 MDHEN, CDR2 SYDVKM. This CDR3 is built from 14 residues. The germline V and J ends were trimmed by 5 bases and 6 bases, with 14 bases remaining between them. The CDR3 loop reads CASSPPPGGNEQFF. In DNA form, the CDR3 reads TGTGCCAGCAGTCCCCCTCCGGGTGGCAATGAGCAGTTCTTC.

This rearrangement joins TRBV27 to TRBJ2-2; 7 bases agree with TRBD2. From germline, CDR1 is MNHEY and CDR2 SMNVEV (reference sequence). Trimming removed 6 bases from V and 4 bases from J; junction bases left unmatched: 11. The CDR3 has 16 amino acids. CDR3 sequence (DNA): TGTGCCAGCAGCTCCCTAGGCGGGAGTGGCACCGGGGAGCTGTTTTTT. This translates into CASSSLGGSGTGELFF.

CDR3 region: CASSLVVGAFNEKLFF. CDR3 nucleotide sequence: TGCGCCAGCAGCTTGGTAGTCGGGGCCTTTAATGAAAAACTGTTTTTT. The chain has TRBV5-1 and TRBJ1-4; weak D call: TRBD1 (5 bases). From germline, CDR1 is SGHRS and CDR2 YFSETQ. The V gene lost 0 bases and the J gene lost 4 bases, with 13 bases spanning the gap. The CDR3 consists of 16 residues.

CDR3 region: CASGLGMDTQYF. In DNA, the CDR3 is TGTGCCAGCGGACTCGGGATGGATACGCAGTATTTT. V gene TRBV25-1 combines with J gene TRBJ2-3; perhaps TRBD2 as D (5 bases). The V gene lost 8 bases and the J gene lost 6 bases, with 12 bases spanning the gap. The CDR3 covers 12 residues. Per germline, CDR1 MGHDK and CDR2 SYGVNS.

The chain joins TRBV5-1 to TRBJ1-1; unclear D gene. In germline, CDR1 is SGHRS, CDR2 YFSETQ. The CDR3 is made up of 14 amino acids. With 5 bases removed from V and 1 base from J, the gap between germline ends came to 12 bases. The CDR3 bases are TGCGCCAGCAGTAAGGGTGTGGGGAACACTGAAGCTTTCTTT. The encoded protein is CASSKGVGNTEAFF.

The J gene is TRBJ1-1, the V gene TRBV6-1; 7 bases align to TRBD1. This CDR3 has 15 amino acids. With V trimmed by 6 bases and J by 3 bases, 10 bases remained unmatched. CDR1 is MNHNS, CDR2 SASEGT, per germline. CDR3 amino acids: CASRRIQGGYTEAFF. The CDR3, as DNA: TGTGCCAGCAGACGTATCCAGGGGGGATACACTGAAGCTTTCTTT.

This clone was detected once. V and J are TRBV9 and TRBJ1-1; D is unclear. Germline lookup yields CDR1 SGDLS and CDR2 YYNGEE. Trimming left V 2 bases short and J 1 base short, with 12 bases between. This CDR3 is built from 15 residues. The CDR3 here is CASSVYPGSNTEAFF. CDR3 nucleotide sequence: TGTGCCAGCAGCGTTTATCCAGGTTCGAACACTGAAGCTTTCTTT.

This clone came up once. The chain links TRBV4-2 to TRBJ1-4; D may be TRBD1 (6 bases). This CDR3 region has 15 residues. Germline-derived CDR1 and CDR2 are LGHNA and YNFKEQ. Trimming pared 1 base from V and 6 bases from J, leaving 12 bases between. The CDR3 nucleotides read TGTGCCAGCAGCCAAGTACAGGGCATCGATGAAAAACTGTTTTTT. Translating gives CASSQVQGIDEKLFF.

The chain couples TRBV2 to TRBJ2-3, with D maybe TRBD1 (5 bases). Germline V gives CDR1 SNHLY, CDR2 FYNNEI. The CDR3 runs to 13 residues. The V and J ends lost 5 bases and 2 bases respectively, with 8 bases between them. CDR3 coding DNA: TGTGCCAGCAGTACAGGAAACACAGATACGCAGTATTTT. Protein: CASSTGNTDTQYF.

This chain joins TRBV12-5 and TRBJ2-7; 11 nucleotides match TRBD1. The length of the CDR3 is 15 residues. V lost 6 bases, J lost 4 bases, and 8 bases stayed unmatched. Germline CDR1 LGHNT, CDR2 FRNRAP. The CDR3 loop is CASGPWTGGQYEQYF. DNA for the CDR3: TGTGCTAGTGGCCCCTGGACAGGGGGCCAGTACGAGCAGTACTTC.